The present entry profiles one T cell receptor (beta chain) with its context. Naive CD45RA+ and memory CD45RA-negative subsets were split from CD4+ cells. The data are from a study of shared clonotypes between healthy human individuals. Germline loops: CDR1 KGHSH, CDR2 LQKENI. The CDR3 covers 15 residues. The J segment lost 4 bases and the V segment lost 5 bases, leaving 10 bases of the junction unmatched. Only in-frame clones appear in the TCRdb table, and some are missing; sequencing was by immunoSEQ multiplex PCR. The sample lists 2 million to 2.5 million clones, around 90% seen once, with approximately 0.39% in the top ten.

The TCR originated in a young man in good health. Some clones in this sample may be carry-over from other donors' samples. The sample consisted of naive CD4+ T cells from PBMCs. The subset was: CD45RA+ positively selected. This rearrangement joins TRBV18 to TRBJ2-7; 8 positions match TRBD1. The CDR3 sequence is CASSSTRQGRYEQYF. The CDR3 DNA reads as TGTGCCAGCTCATCCACCCGACAGGGGCGATACGAGCAGTACTTC.